This T cell receptor beta chain was sequenced for a study of shared T cell receptors in the human thymus. V lost 3 bases and J 3 bases, leaving 15 bases between the germline ends. Germline-derived CDR1 and CDR2 are SGHAT and FQNNGV. The CDR3 runs 15 residues. The method was immunoSEQ multiplex PCR; TCRdb's version includes in-frame clones alone and lacks a portion of them. The sample has some 660,000 clones; over 75% are singletons. In addition, the sample was reused for a study of human thymus T cells.

Sequences were obtained from thymocytes. The source is a boy in the first two years of life with a congenital heart defect. The genes are TRBV11-2 and TRBJ2-7; a weak D match, TRBD1 (6 bases). CDR3 coding DNA: TGTGCCAGCAGCTTGCCAGGGGCCAAGGACTACGAGCAGTACTTC. Encoded protein: CASSLPGAKDYEQYF.